This TCR beta chain was captured by sequencing in a study of radiotherapy plus CTLA-4 blockade in lung cancer. Study-wide background: Overall, about 19% of patients showed an objective response, while 31% attained disease control. Broader study findings: Early shifts in blood T cell clones, with interferon-beta, reportedly predicted response best. Blood saw expansion of tumor-derived TCR clones after radiotherapy plus ipilimumab.

Only in-frame clones appear in the TCRdb table, and some are missing; sequencing was by immunoSEQ multiplex PCR. There are about 72,000 clones in the sample; about 80% occur only once, and around 7% lies in the top ten. Focal radiation plus CTLA-4 blockade with ipilimumab was given to patients with chemo-refractory metastatic non-small-cell lung cancer. CDR1 GTSNPN and CDR2 SVGIG come from the germline V gene (reference sequence). CDR3 length equals 15 residues. V lost 3 bases and J lost 2; bases outside the gene matches: 7. This clone came up a few times. What it binds is unknown. The sequences come from peripheral blood, collected from a patient treated with radiotherapy plus ipilimumab. V gene TRBV30 combines with J gene TRBJ1-5; TRBD1 matches 7 bases. The receptor was isolated from a human donor with non-small cell lung cancer who had a complete response to radiotherapy plus ipilimumab. DNA of the CDR3: TGTGCCTGGAGACCGAACAGGGGAGGCAATCAGCCCCAGCATTTT. Its protein product is CAWRPNRGGNQPQHF.